What follows are 28 T cell receptor beta chains derived from one specimen sequenced in a study of pediatric ulcerative colitis. Assay: immunoSEQ multiplex PCR; the TCRdb copy retains only in-frame clones and omits some. The sample includes 18,000 or so clones, around 74% seen only once; the top ten take around 7%. Rectal tissue came from one to two pinch biopsies taken at colonoscopy. The sequenced material came from gut tissue. Receptors were obtained from a boy younger than 18 with moderate ulcerative colitis.

The genes are TRBV9 and TRBJ2-7, with 7 bases lining up with TRBD2. V was pared by 3 bases and J by 12 bases, with 15 bases of the junction left unmatched. The CDR3 spans 14 residues. Germline-derived CDR1 and CDR2 are SGDLS and YYNGEE. CDR3: CASSASWGGLSMYF. CDR3 in DNA: TGTGCCAGCAGCGCCTCATGGGGGGGACTTTCGATGTACTTC.

On this clone: The sample holds other DNA sequences that translate to the same CDR3. The rearrangement links TRBV9 to TRBJ2-3, with 8 bases that match TRBD1. Germline assignment: CDR1 SGDLS and CDR2 YYNGEE. This CDR3 is built from 16 residues. V lost 0 bases, J lost 0 bases, and 3 bases stayed unmatched. In DNA, the CDR3 is TGTGCCAGCAGCGTAGGACAGGGGTCCAGCACAGATACGCAGTATTTT. Residues: CASSVGQGSSTDTQYF.

Only one count was recorded for this clone. The rearrangement links TRBV11-2 to TRBJ2-7, with D maybe TRBD2 (6 bases). The CDR3 consists of 16 residues. V was clipped by 5 bases and J by 2 bases, with 19 bases between them. Germline V gives CDR1 SGHAT, CDR2 FQNNGV. CDR3 amino acids: CASSPRGVAETYEQYF. Written as DNA, the CDR3 is TGTGCCAGCAGCCCCCGTGGAGTAGCGGAGACCTACGAGCAGTACTTC. Filled out from reference TRBV11-2 and TRBJ2-7, the complete variable domain reads EAGVAQSPRYKIIEKRQSVAFWCNPISGHATLYWYQQILGQGPKLLIQFQNNGVVDDSQLPKDRFSAERLKGVDSTLKIQPAKLEDSAVYLCASSPRGVAETYEQYFGPGTRLTVT.

The chain employs TRBV25-1 and TRBJ2-7; TRBD1 matches at 7 bases. CDR3 length: 15 amino acids. The V and J ends lost 3 bases and 2 bases, in that order; junction bases with no gene match: 7. Germline V CDR1 and CDR2: MGHDK, SYGVNS. The CDR3 region is CASSDPSGQAYEQYF. The DNA of the CDR3 is TGTGCCAGCAGTGACCCCTCCGGACAGGCCTACGAGCAGTACTTC.

This clone appeared a few times. CDR3 residues: CASSPGVSSRREQYF. The CDR3 DNA reads TGTGCCAGCAGCCCGGGGGTCTCGTCGAGGCGGGAGCAGTACTTC. J is TRBJ2-7 and V is TRBV27; maybe TRBD2 (6 bases). CDR1 is MNHEY and CDR2 is SMNVEV in the germline V gene (reference sequence). The CDR3 length is 15 residues. V dropped 6 bases and J dropped 7 bases, with 22 bases sitting between them.

This chain links TRBV6-5 with TRBJ1-1; maybe TRBD1 (5 bases). V was pared by 6 bases and J by 0 bases, with 11 bases between. Germline loops: CDR1 MNHEY, CDR2 SVGAGI. The length of the CDR3 is 14 residues. Written as DNA, the CDR3 is TGTGCCAGCAGGCGACAGACGATGAACACTGAAGCTTTCTTT. This codes for CASRRQTMNTEAFF.

This clone has more than one count but fewer than ten. The chain joins TRBV12-5 to TRBJ2-5, with D maybe TRBD1 (5 bases). CDR1 and CDR2 from the germline V gene are LGHNT and FRNRAP. CDR3 length: 13 amino acids. Trimming left V 1 base short and J 7 bases short, with 10 bases between. The CDR3 DNA sequence: TGTGCTAGTGGTTTGGAACAGGCCTTGACCCAGTACTTC. Residues: CASGLEQALTQYF.

This chain uses TRBV18 with TRBJ2-7; weak D call: TRBD1 (6 bases). V gave up 3 bases and J gave up 3 bases, with 18 bases separating them. The germline V gene has CDR1 KGHSH and CDR2 LQKENI. The CDR3 is made up of 16 amino acids. As DNA, the CDR3 is TGTGCCAGCTCACCGTTGGGCCAGGGGACGATCTACGAGCAGTACTTC. Amino acids: CASSPLGQGTIYEQYF.

This chain connects TRBV29-1 to TRBJ1-4, with D possibly being TRBD1 (5 bases). Per the germline V gene, CDR1 is SQVTM and CDR2 is ANQGSEA. The CDR3 has 12 amino acids. With 6 bases removed from V and 6 bases from J, the gap between germline ends came to 11 bases. CDR3 coding DNA: TGCAGCGTGGGACCGGGTCATGAAAAACTGTTTTTT. This translates into CSVGPGHEKLFF. The full variable domain, its missing parts supplied by reference TRBV29-1 and TRBJ1-4, is SAVISQKPSRDICQRGTSLTIQCQVDSQVTMMFWYRQQPGQSLTLIATANQGSEATYESGFVIDKFPISRPNLTFSTLTVSNMSPEDSSIYLCSVGPGHEKLFFGSGTQLSVL.

In its sample, this clone was seen a few times. The gene calls are TRBV5-1 and TRBJ2-5; D gene unclear. The CDR3 consists of 14 residues. Deletions cut 3 bases from V and 1 base from J, with 10 bases between. CDR1 SGHRS and CDR2 YFSETQ come from the germline V gene. In nucleotides, the CDR3 is TGCGCCAGCAGCTGGGCGGACCTCCAAGAGACCCAGTACTTC. As protein: CASSWADLQETQYF.

V and J are TRBV9 and TRBJ2-3; 8 bases map to TRBD1. The V segment lost 3 bases and the J segment 1 base; nucleotides outside the gene matches: 4. CDR1 SGDLS and CDR2 YYNGEE come from the germline V gene. CDR3 length: 15 residues. As DNA, the CDR3 is TGTGCCAGCAGCGAAATACAGGGGGGCACAGATACGCAGTATTTT. The encoded protein is CASSEIQGGTDTQYF.

This chain joins TRBV5-5 and TRBJ2-2, with 9 nucleotides matching TRBD1. Germline values: CDR1 SGHKS, CDR2 YYEKEE (reference sequence). V shed 5 bases and J 3 bases; nucleotides not matched to a gene: 5. The CDR3 loop spans 15 amino acids. The CDR3 sequence is CASRDGTGYTGELFF. In nucleotides, the CDR3 is TGTGCCAGCAGGGATGGGACAGGGTACACCGGGGAGCTGTTTTTT.

The chain recombines TRBV2 with TRBJ2-6; D might be TRBD2 (6 bases). CDR1 and CDR2 from the germline V gene are SNHLY and FYNNEI. This CDR3 region has 18 residues. V was pared by 4 bases and J by 0 bases, with 16 bases between. This CDR3 reads CASSVQGSGSSGANVLTF. CDR3 nucleotide sequence: TGTGCCAGCAGTGTGCAGGGTAGCGGTAGCTCTGGGGCCAACGTCCTGACTTTC.

The genes are TRBV10-2 and TRBJ1-4; 9 bases are a match to TRBD1. CDR1 and CDR2 from the germline V gene are WSHSY and SAAADI. The CDR3 consists of 15 residues. The J segment lost 8 bases and the V segment lost 0 bases, leaving 4 bases of the junction unmatched. The CDR3 is CASSESGQGYEKLFF. The CDR3 nucleotides read TGCGCCAGCAGTGAGTCGGGACAGGGTTACGAAAAACTGTTTTTT.

This clone came up a few times. J is TRBJ1-1 and V is TRBV7-3; 8 bases map to TRBD1. V lost 5 bases to trimming and J lost 4 bases; unmatched junction nucleotides: 9. The CDR3 runs 15 residues. The germline gives CDR1 SGHTA, CDR2 FQGTGA. The CDR3 region is CASSPQGARITEAFF. In DNA, the CDR3 is TGTGCCAGCAGCCCTCAGGGGGCGCGAATCACTGAAGCTTTCTTT.

This sequence joins TRBV6-1 and TRBJ1-3; D remains unclear. The germline CDR1 and CDR2 sequences are MNHNS and SASEGT. The V gene lost 4 bases and the J gene lost 0 bases, with 13 bases spanning the gap. The CDR3 extends over 16 amino acids. The CDR3 region has the DNA TGTGCCAGCAGTGCCTTGGTGACACGCTCTGGAAACACCATATATTTT. This translates into CASSALVTRSGNTIYF.

This clone has just one count. The chain links TRBV15 to TRBJ2-5, with TRBD2 matching 8 bases. CDR1 LNHNV and CDR2 YYDKDF come from the germline V gene (reference sequence). Trimming at V came to 2 bases and at J to 3 bases, leaving 2 bases not matched to a gene. The CDR3 spans 14 residues. CDR3 DNA sequence: TGTGCCACCAGCAGAAGAGCGGGAGAAGAGACCCAGTACTTC. It encodes CATSRRAGEETQYF.

The chain joins TRBV9 to TRBJ1-1, with D tentatively TRBD1 (5 bases). The CDR3 sequence is 14 residues long. The V end was cut by 2 bases, the J end by 2 bases, with 10 bases between. Germline V gene data show CDR1 as SGDLS and CDR2 as YYNGEE. The CDR3 protein is CASSVRGSNTEAFF. CDR3 bases: TGTGCCAGCAGCGTTAGGGGTTCTAACACTGAAGCTTTCTTT.

This clone was counted a single time. This chain links TRBV19 with TRBJ2-7; TRBD2 matches 13 bases. The germline V gene has CDR1 LNHDA and CDR2 SQIVND (reference sequence). The junction had 8 bases not matched to a gene; V was cut back by 4 bases and J by 5 bases. The CDR3 contains 16 residues. CDR3 in DNA: TGTGCCAGTAGTACCCCAAGACTAGCGGGAGGTGACGAGCAGTACTTC. Residues: CASSTPRLAGGDEQYF.

This chain joins TRBV5-4 and TRBJ2-3; D is uncertain. The CDR3 length is 13 residues. V was cut by 1 base and J by 2 bases, with 5 bases left in between. Per the germline V gene, CDR1 is SGHNT and CDR2 is YYREEE (reference sequence). The CDR3 is CASSLRNTDTQYF. The CDR3, as DNA: TGTGCCAGCAGCTTGAGGAACACAGATACGCAGTATTTT.

The chain recombines TRBV7-9 with TRBJ1-2; D is ambiguous. This CDR3 has 17 residues. The ends were cut back, 1 base at V and 4 bases at J, with 19 bases in the middle. Germline V gives CDR1 SEHNR, CDR2 FQNEAQ (reference sequence). The CDR3 DNA sequence: TGTGCCAGCAGCTTAGAATCGATCACGATACACCTCTATGGCTACACCTTC. It translates to CASSLESITIHLYGYTF.

The rearrangement joins TRBV29-1 to TRBJ1-2; D not resolved. Trimming cost V 5 bases and J 1 base, with 11 bases left between them. The CDR3 covers 13 residues. CDR1 and CDR2 (germline): SQVTM, ANQGSEA. This chain's CDR3 is CSVFRRRNYGYTF. The CDR3 DNA is TGCAGCGTTTTTCGGCGACGTAACTATGGCTACACCTTC.

In this sample, this clone turned up a few times. The genes are TRBV2 and TRBJ1-1; D might be TRBD1 (6 bases). This CDR3 is built from 13 residues. Trimming took 6 bases from V and 9 from J, leaving 17 bases between them. CDR1 SNHLY and CDR2 FYNNEI come from the germline V gene. The CDR3 loop is CASSENREGKAFF. The CDR3 DNA sequence: TGTGCCAGCAGCGAAAACAGGGAGGGAAAAGCTTTCTTT.

The rearrangement links TRBV6-1 to TRBJ1-2, with TRBD1 matching 8 bases. Trimming cost V 2 bases and J 4 bases; bases outside gene matches: 3. The CDR3 is 14 amino acids. CDR1 MNHNS and CDR2 SASEGT come from the germline V gene. The DNA of the CDR3 is TGTGCCAGCAGTGAAAGGGGGACAGGCTATGGCTACACCTTC. Translated, it gives CASSERGTGYGYTF.

The chain employs TRBV10-3 and TRBJ2-2; 7 bases map to TRBD1. Germline-derived CDR1 and CDR2 are ENHRY and SYGVKD. Unmatched junction bases numbered 4, after V lost 4 bases and J lost 2 bases. The CDR3 is 15 amino acids. The CDR3 loop is CAISVGTANTGELFF. The CDR3 DNA follows: TGTGCCATCAGTGTAGGGACAGCAAACACCGGGGAGCTGTTTTTT.

V gene TRBV30 combines with J gene TRBJ2-1, with D possibly matching TRBD1 (6 bases). Germline CDR1 reads GTSNPN; CDR2 reads SVGIG (reference sequence). Trimming stripped 3 bases from V and 8 bases from J, with 23 bases between. This CDR3 spans 16 amino acids. The CDR3 region is CAWRYPLQGFRYEQFF. For the CDR3, the DNA is TGTGCCTGGAGATACCCCCTACAGGGATTTCGTTATGAGCAGTTCTTC. Based on the CDR3 plus reference TRBV30 and TRBJ2-1, the full variable domain is SQTIHQWPATLVQPVGSPLSLECTVEGTSNPNLYWYRQAAGRGLQLLFYSVGIGQISSEVPQNLSASRPQDRQFILSSKKLLLSDSGFYLCAWRYPLQGFRYEQFFGPGTRLTVL.

This clone appeared a single time. CDR3 coding DNA: TGTGCCAGCACGAGAGGGGAAGCTTTCTTT. Translation gives CASTRGEAFF. V usage is TRBV28 and J usage is TRBJ1-1, with D uncertain. The CDR3 runs 10 residues. Germline CDR1 reads MDHEN; CDR2 reads SYDVKM. The V end lost 7 bases, the J end lost 8 bases, and 8 bases lay between the germline ends.

The chain uses TRBV2 and TRBJ1-2; D may be TRBD1 (6 bases). This CDR3 contains 14 residues. Trimming stripped 4 bases from V and 7 bases from J, with 16 bases between. CDR1 and CDR2 (germline): SNHLY, FYNNEI. The CDR3 loop is CASSAQTQGGGYTF. In nucleotides, the CDR3 is TGTGCCAGCAGTGCACAGACCCAAGGGGGTGGCTACACCTTC.